The 24 T cell receptor beta chains below were found in one sample sequenced in a study of OX40 agonist ivuxolimab in advanced cancers. Assay used: immunoSEQ multiplex PCR; TCRdb lists only in-frame clones, some missing. The sample has 55,000 to 75,000 clones, around 83% seen once. The sample in question was CD4+ or CD8+ T cells sorted from blood, obtained in a trial of the OX40 agonist ivuxolimab. Receptor source: an adult with an advanced solid tumor such as melanoma, head and neck, liver or kidney cancer.

V and J are TRBV19 and TRBJ2-6; perhaps D is TRBD1 or TRBD2 (5 bases each). The CDR3 has 19 amino acids. Per germline, CDR1 LNHDA and CDR2 SQIVND (reference sequence). V was trimmed by 4 bases and J by 1 base, leaving 20 bases between them. CDR3 region: CASSTQPGRTQSGANVLTF. The CDR3 nucleotides are TGTGCCAGTAGTACGCAACCGGGACGGACGCAATCTGGGGCCAACGTCCTGACTTTC. The variable domain in full, with the rest retrieved from reference TRBV19 and TRBJ2-6, is DGGITQSPKYLFRKEGQNVTLSCEQNLNHDAMYWYRQDPGQGLRLIYYSQIVNDFQKGDIAEGYSVSREKKESFPLTVTSAQKNPTAFYLCASSTQPGRTQSGANVLTFGAGSRLTVL.

CDR3 residues: CASREREGNQPQHF. CDR3 coding DNA: TGTGCCAGCAGAGAGAGGGAAGGCAATCAGCCCCAGCATTTT. The chain joins TRBV9 to TRBJ1-5, with D uncertain. Between the trimmed V and J ends, which lost 5 bases and 2 bases, there was a span of 11 bases. The CDR3 runs 14 residues. Germline V gene sequence: CDR1 SGDLS, CDR2 YYNGEE.

The chain joins TRBV27 to TRBJ2-7, with D possibly being TRBD2 (7 bases). Trimming shortened V by 6 bases and J by 6 bases, and 18 bases separated the two germline ends. CDR1 and CDR2 (germline): MNHEY, SMNVEV (reference sequence). This CDR3 contains 14 residues. The CDR3 sequence: CASSRGAVTSEQYF. The CDR3 DNA follows: TGTGCCAGCAGCCGGGGGGCCGTGACGTCCGAGCAGTACTTC.

The J gene is TRBJ2-6, the V gene TRBV4-3; 7 bases line up with TRBD2. Looked up from germline, CDR1 is LGHNA and CDR2 is YSLEER. The CDR3 has 18 residues. The V segment lost 0 bases and the J segment 0 bases; nucleotides outside the gene matches: 5. DNA of the CDR3: TGCGCCAGCAGCCAAGATCCCCTAGCGGTCTCTGGGGCCAACGTCCTGACTTTC. Translation: CASSQDPLAVSGANVLTF.

V gene TRBV18 combines with J gene TRBJ1-2; possible D gene TRBD1, 5 bases. The CDR3 spans 16 residues. V was shortened by 1 base and J by 4 bases, with 16 bases between the two germline ends. Germline V CDR1 and CDR2: KGHSH, LQKENI. The CDR3 loop reads CASSPQAGQNSYGYTF. CDR3 bases: TGTGCCAGCTCACCACAGGCGGGGCAGAATAGCTATGGCTACACCTTC.

The chain has TRBV6-1 and TRBJ1-6; 8 bases are a match to TRBD1. V lost 4 bases and J lost 6; bases outside the gene matches: 8. The CDR3 is made up of 16 amino acids. Per the germline V gene, CDR1 is MNHNS and CDR2 is SASEGT. CDR3 loop: CASSARRDRSNSPLHF. The DNA of the CDR3 is TGTGCCAGCAGTGCGCGCCGGGACAGGTCTAATTCACCCCTCCACTTT.

The CDR3 spells CASGGENYSGNTIYF. DNA for the CDR3: TGTGCCAGCGGGGGAGAGAATTATTCTGGAAACACCATATATTTT. The chain joins TRBV28 to TRBJ1-3; TRBD1 is a possible D gene (5 bases). The CDR3 runs 15 residues. The germline V and J ends were trimmed by 8 bases and 1 base, with 15 bases remaining between them. CDR1 is MDHEN, CDR2 SYDVKM, per germline.

This chain connects TRBV7-9 to TRBJ2-7; D is perhaps TRBD1 or TRBD2 (5 bases each). Germline CDR1 SEHNR, CDR2 FQNEAQ (reference sequence). This CDR3 has 18 residues. Trimming stripped 3 bases from V and 5 bases from J, with 26 bases between. CDR3 nucleotide sequence: TGTGCCAGCAGCTTGGGGGTTGGACCTCAAGTCATTAACGACGAGCAGTACTTC. This encodes CASSLGVGPQVINDEQYF. Filled out from reference TRBV7-9 and TRBJ2-7, the complete variable domain reads DTGVSQNPRHKITKRGQNVTFRCDPISEHNRLYWYRQTLGQGPEFLTYFQNEAQLEKSRLLSDRFSAERPKGSFSTLEIQRTEQGDSAMYLCASSLGVGPQVINDEQYFGPGTRLTVT.

V is TRBV5-6 and J is TRBJ2-7; no definite D call. Per germline, CDR1 SGHDT and CDR2 YYEEEE. Trimming cost V 1 base and J 2 bases, with 7 bases left between them. This CDR3 has 13 residues. The CDR3 loop reads CASSLPRTYEQYF. CDR3 DNA: TGTGCCAGCAGCTTGCCCAGAACCTACGAGCAGTACTTC.

This sequence joins TRBV5-6 and TRBJ1-2, with 11 bases that match TRBD1. Germline V gene data show CDR1 as SGHDT and CDR2 as YYEEEE. V lost 4 bases, J lost 8 bases, and 10 bases stayed unmatched. The CDR3 sequence is 15 residues long. The CDR3 DNA sequence: TGTGCCAGCAGCCTTCGGGACAGGGGGTTAAGGGGCTACACCTTC. This gives the protein CASSLRDRGLRGYTF.

V and J are TRBV9 and TRBJ2-2; D unclear. The CDR3 is 15 amino acids. V dropped 2 bases and J dropped 8 bases, with 16 bases sitting between them. Germline V CDR1 and CDR2: SGDLS, YYNGEE. This CDR3 is CASSVNTQIPGELFF. CDR3 sequence (DNA): TGTGCCAGCAGCGTTAATACTCAAATACCTGGGGAGCTGTTTTTT.

V gene TRBV4-1 combines with J gene TRBJ1-2, with TRBD1 as a possible D gene (6 bases). CDR3 length equals 14 residues. V lost 3 bases, J lost 0 bases, and 8 bases lay in between. Per germline, CDR1 MGHRA and CDR2 YSYEKL. The CDR3 sequence is CASSHGTSNYGYTF. CDR3 coding DNA: TGCGCCAGCAGCCATGGGACATCTAACTATGGCTACACCTTC.

This chain links TRBV11-2 with TRBJ2-6, with D perhaps assigned TRBD1 or TRBD2 (5 bases each). There are 14 residues in the CDR3. Germline assignment: CDR1 SGHAT and CDR2 FQNNGV. Between the trimmed V and J ends, which lost 3 bases and 7 bases, there was a span of 10 bases. The CDR3 region is CASSLVGRANVLTF. Here the CDR3 DNA reads TGTGCCAGCAGCTTGGTGGGACGTGCCAACGTCCTGACTTTC.

J is TRBJ2-5 and V is TRBV4-3, with no clear D. The CDR3 length is 13 residues. Trimming shortened V by 3 bases and J by 5 bases, and 10 bases separated the two germline ends. Germline assignment: CDR1 LGHNA and CDR2 YSLEER. CDR3 region: CASSQAGGETQYF. The CDR3 DNA follows: TGCGCCAGCAGCCAGGCCGGTGGGGAGACCCAGTACTTC.

V usage is TRBV30 and J usage is TRBJ2-5; D is ambiguous. The CDR3 has 12 residues. V shed 0 bases and J shed 4 bases, with 6 bases lying between them. In germline, CDR1 is GTSNPN, CDR2 SVGIG (reference sequence). CDR3 protein: CAWSVIRETQYF. The DNA of the CDR3 is TGTGCCTGGAGTGTGATTAGAGAGACCCAGTACTTC.

This chain links TRBV7-2 with TRBJ2-7; D uncertain. Trimming left V 6 bases short and J 0 bases short, with 12 bases between. In germline, CDR1 is SGHTA, CDR2 FQGNSA. This CDR3 has 14 residues. CDR3 in DNA: TGTGCCAGCAGGAATCCAGGATTCTCCTACGAGCAGTACTTC. It translates to CASRNPGFSYEQYF.

The CDR3 DNA follows: TGTGCCAGCAGTGACTCGATAGACACTTCCTACGAGCAGTACTTC. It codes for CASSDSIDTSYEQYF. The chain has TRBV6-4 and TRBJ2-7; the D is unclear. Germline CDR1 reads MRHNA; CDR2 reads SNTAGT. Trimming pared 0 bases from V and 1 base from J, leaving 10 bases between. This CDR3 has 15 amino acids.

Concerning this clone: At one boundary the junction diverges from the germline segment, which might be a read error. V and J are TRBV6-5 and TRBJ2-7, with D hard to call. Germline V gene lookup returns CDR1 MNHEY and CDR2 SVGAGI. CDR3 length equals 12 residues. The CDR3 is CASSYVAGASSF. The CDR3 coding sequence is TGTGCCAGCAGTTACGTAGCAGGAGCTTCCTCCTTC.

This clone showed up just once. The chain recombines TRBV7-3 with TRBJ2-3, with TRBD1 as a possible D gene (6 bases). This CDR3 contains 15 residues. V gave up 4 bases and J gave up 0 bases, with 11 bases separating them. CDR1 SGHTA and CDR2 FQGTGA come from the germline V gene. Written as DNA, the CDR3 is TGTGCCAGCAGCTACACCGGGACAAGCACAGATACGCAGTATTTT. It specifies CASSYTGTSTDTQYF.

The chain uses TRBV27 and TRBJ1-4, with D perhaps TRBD1 (5 bases). V was shortened by 6 bases and J by 0 bases, with 11 bases between the two germline ends. The CDR3 spans 15 residues. The V gene's germline CDR1 is MNHEY and CDR2 SMNVEV (reference sequence). CDR3 residues: CASSGAAATNEKLFF. DNA of the CDR3: TGTGCCAGCAGCGGGGCAGCTGCAACTAATGAAAAACTGTTTTTT.

This clone was detected only once. J is TRBJ2-7 and V is TRBV28; D perhaps matches TRBD2 (6 bases). Trimming shortened V by 6 bases and J by 4 bases, and 13 bases separated the two germline ends. CDR1 and CDR2 (germline): MDHEN, SYDVKM. The length of the CDR3 is 13 residues. The CDR3 DNA reads TGTGCCAGCAGCACCGGGGGAATATACGAGCAGTACTTC. Protein product: CASSTGGIYEQYF.

This clone was found a few times. The rearrangement links TRBV5-1 to TRBJ2-3, with D possibly matching TRBD1 (6 bases). Germline values: CDR1 SGHRS, CDR2 YFSETQ. This CDR3 comprises 14 residues. V was clipped by 0 bases and J by 1 base, with 6 bases between them. CDR3 nucleotide sequence: TGCGCCAGCAGCTTGGACAGGGGCACAGATACGCAGTATTTT. Translated: CASSLDRGTDTQYF.

This rearrangement joins TRBV7-2 to TRBJ2-4; the D gene could be TRBD1 or TRBD2 (6 bases each). Germline assignment: CDR1 SGHTA and CDR2 FQGNSA. Trimming took 5 bases from V and 8 from J, leaving 19 bases between them. This CDR3 contains 15 residues. CDR3 in DNA: TGTGCCAGCAGCCCACAAGGGGGGCGATGGGACATTCAGTACTTC. This gives the protein CASSPQGGRWDIQYF.

The gene calls are TRBV5-5 and TRBJ1-2; D is ambiguous. Germline V gene data show CDR1 as SGHKS and CDR2 as YYEKEE (reference sequence). This CDR3 is built from 17 residues. Trimming left V 0 bases short and J 2 bases short, with 17 bases between. CDR3 amino acids: CASSLGIAGLSNYGYTF. The CDR3 nucleotides are TGTGCCAGCAGCTTGGGAATTGCGGGCCTATCAAACTATGGCTACACCTTC.